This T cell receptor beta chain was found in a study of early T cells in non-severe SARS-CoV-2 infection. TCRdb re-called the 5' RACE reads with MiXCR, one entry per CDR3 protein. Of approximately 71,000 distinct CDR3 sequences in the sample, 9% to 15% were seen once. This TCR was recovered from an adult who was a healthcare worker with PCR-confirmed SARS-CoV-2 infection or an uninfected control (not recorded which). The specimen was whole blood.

Here the CDR3 DNA reads TGTGCCAGCAGCCCGGGGGGGGCGAACACTGAAGCTTTCTTT. Its protein is CASSPGGANTEAFF. This chain joins TRBV5-4 and TRBJ1-1, with a weak D call TRBD1 (6 bases). Deletions cut 4 bases from V and 1 base from J, with 11 bases between. Per the germline V gene, CDR1 is SGHNT and CDR2 is YYREEE (reference sequence). The CDR3 runs 14 residues.